What follows describes a single T cell receptor beta chain. This specimen comes from a study of blood T cell repertoires in COVID-19. The V gene's germline CDR1 is KGHSH and CDR2 LQKENI. Trimming took off 2 bases at V and 5 bases at J, with 13 bases between the two ends. The CDR3 extends over 14 amino acids. Method: immunoSEQ multiplex PCR; TCRdb's copy keeps in-frame clones and lacks some. The sample gives tens of thousands of clones, around 88% of which show up once; 15% to 20% is in the top ten. The rearrangement joins TRBV18 to TRBJ2-7; D might be TRBD2 (5 bases). What was sequenced was peripheral blood. This clonotype was obtained from a man between 65 and 85 years old with active COVID-19. The CDR3 is CASSPSGATHEQYF. In DNA form, the CDR3 reads TGTGCCAGCTCACCAAGCGGAGCGACCCACGAGCAGTACTTC.